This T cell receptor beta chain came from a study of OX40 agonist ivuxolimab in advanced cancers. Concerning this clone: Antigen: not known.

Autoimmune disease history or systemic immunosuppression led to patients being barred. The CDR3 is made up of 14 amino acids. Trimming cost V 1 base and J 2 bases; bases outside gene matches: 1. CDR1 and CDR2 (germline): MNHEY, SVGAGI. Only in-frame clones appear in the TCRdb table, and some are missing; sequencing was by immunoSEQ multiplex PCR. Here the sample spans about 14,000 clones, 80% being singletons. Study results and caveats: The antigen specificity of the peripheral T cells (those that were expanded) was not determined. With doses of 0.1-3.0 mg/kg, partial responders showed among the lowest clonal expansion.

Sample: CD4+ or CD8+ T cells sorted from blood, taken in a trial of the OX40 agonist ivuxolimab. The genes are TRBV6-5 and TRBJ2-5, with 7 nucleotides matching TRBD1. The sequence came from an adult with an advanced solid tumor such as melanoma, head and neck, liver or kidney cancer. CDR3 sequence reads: CASSYLTGQETQYF. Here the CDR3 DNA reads TGTGCCAGCAGTTACTTGACAGGGCAAGAGACCCAGTACTTC.